The rows below give T cell receptor beta chains drawn from one sample of a study of cytomegalovirus exposure and HLA in healthy donors. This table comes from immunoSEQ multiplex PCR, and its TCRdb copy is limited to in-frame clones, with some not included. The table includes about 140,000 clones, approximately 84% detected once. Source material: PBMCs. The source is a woman aged 40-49 years in good health and CMV-seronegative. CDR3s include the opening cysteine and the closing phenylalanine or tryptophan. Each record gives: V gene, J gene, clone size, D gene, CDR3 length, CDR3 protein, CDR3 DNA. A D gene is named only where the DNA matches it firmly. Size values are once, few and many counts, or a class for expanded clones, and some rows have none.

TRBV5-6	TRBJ2-3	NA	NA	13	CASSLGRTDTQYF	TGTGCCAGCAGCTTGGGCAGAACAGATACGCAGTATTTT
TRBV4-3	TRBJ1-1	few	NA	17	CASSQPLGGGRGTEAFF	TGCGCCAGCAGCCAACCTCTCGGGGGGGGTAGGGGCACTGAAGCTTTCTTT
TRBV28	TRBJ2-7	few	TRBD1	19	CASSSPYTVNRGHPYEQYF	TGTGCCAGCAGCTCCCCGTACACCGTCAACAGGGGGCACCCCTACGAGCAGTACTTC
TRBV4-2	TRBJ1-5	NA	TRBD1	15	CASSQPGQGQEPQHF	TGTGCCAGCAGCCAACCTGGACAGGGACAAGAGCCCCAGCATTTT
TRBV4-2	TRBJ1-5	NA	NA	17	CASSQDHGAATNQPQHF	TGTGCCAGCAGCCAAGATCACGGAGCAGCGACCAATCAGCCCCAGCATTTT
TRBV6-1	TRBJ2-7	NA	TRBD2	14	CASSEGGEGYEQYF	TGTGCCAGCAGTGAGGGGGGGGAGGGCTACGAGCAGTACTTC
TRBV29-1	TRBJ2-3	NA	NA	16	CSVEEFSSSGTDTQYF	TGCAGCGTTGAAGAGTTTAGCAGTTCTGGCACAGATACGCAGTATTTT
TRBV4-1	TRBJ2-5	NA	NA	13	CASSRLRAETQYF	TGCGCCAGCAGCCGACTGAGGGCCGAGACCCAGTACTTC
TRBV18	TRBJ1-3	NA	NA	16	CASSPGAGASGNTIYF	TGTGCCAGCTCACCAGGGGCAGGGGCCTCTGGAAACACCATATATTTT
TRBV5-1	TRBJ2-7	NA	NA	14	CASSLGGTVYEQYF	TGCGCCAGCAGCTTGGGCGGGACAGTCTACGAGCAGTACTTC
TRBV14	TRBJ1-2	NA	TRBD1	15	CASSQDMGQVYGYTF	TGTGCCAGCAGCCAAGATATGGGACAGGTCTATGGCTACACCTTC